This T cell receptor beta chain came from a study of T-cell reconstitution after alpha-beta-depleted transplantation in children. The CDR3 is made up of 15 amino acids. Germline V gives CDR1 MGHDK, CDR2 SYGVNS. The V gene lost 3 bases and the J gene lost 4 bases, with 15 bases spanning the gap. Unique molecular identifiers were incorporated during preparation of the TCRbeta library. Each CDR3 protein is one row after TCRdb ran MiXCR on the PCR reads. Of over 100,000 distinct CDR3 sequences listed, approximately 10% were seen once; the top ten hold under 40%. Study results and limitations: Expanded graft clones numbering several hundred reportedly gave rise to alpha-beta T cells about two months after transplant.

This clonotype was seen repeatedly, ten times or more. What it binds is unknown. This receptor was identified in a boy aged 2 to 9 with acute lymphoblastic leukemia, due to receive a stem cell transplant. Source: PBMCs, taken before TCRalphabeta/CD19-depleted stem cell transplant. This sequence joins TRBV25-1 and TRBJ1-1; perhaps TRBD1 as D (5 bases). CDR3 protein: CASSDLSGRGTEAFF. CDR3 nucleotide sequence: TGTGCCAGCAGTGACCTATCGGGGAGGGGCACTGAAGCTTTCTTT.